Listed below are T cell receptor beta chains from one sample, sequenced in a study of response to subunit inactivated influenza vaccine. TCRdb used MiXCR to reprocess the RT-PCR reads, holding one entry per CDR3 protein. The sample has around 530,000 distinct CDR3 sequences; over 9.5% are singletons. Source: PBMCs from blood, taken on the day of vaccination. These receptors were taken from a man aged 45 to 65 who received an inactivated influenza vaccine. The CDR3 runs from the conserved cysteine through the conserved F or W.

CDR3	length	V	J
CASSSGAPSGYNEQFF	16	TRBV6-2/TRBV6-3	TRBJ2-1
CASSFSGGGETQYF	14	TRBV12-3/TRBV12-4	TRBJ2-5
CASRGGLQETQYF	13	TRBV12-3/TRBV12-4	TRBJ2-5
CASSTRQGSQPQHF	14	TRBV18	TRBJ1-5
CASTVTTGETQYF	13	TRBV7-2	TRBJ2-5
CASSMDYSASTDTQYF	16	TRBV6-1	TRBJ2-3
CAIAVGGRYEQYF	13	TRBV2	TRBJ2-7
CASSPVGGVRASYNEQFF	18	TRBV14	TRBJ2-1
CASRGFWQGAYEQYF	15	TRBV27	TRBJ2-7
CAVRGYSYNEQFF	13	TRBV27	TRBJ2-1
CSAHRQGTRQFF	12	TRBV20-1	TRBJ2-1
CASSFDFLEQFF	12	TRBV12-3/TRBV12-4	TRBJ2-1
CASSLRRRGFSGNTIYF	17	TRBV7-7	TRBJ1-3
CSARARPDRYNEQFF	15	TRBV20-1	TRBJ2-1
CASRLGQTEETQYF	14	TRBV12-3/TRBV12-4	TRBJ2-5
CSVASGGAETQYF	13	TRBV20-1	TRBJ2-5
CASSYTGPGTDTQYF	15	TRBV7-2	TRBJ2-3
CASSTGLGSYEQYF	14	TRBV7-2	TRBJ2-7
CSAPDRGHTEAFF	13	TRBV20-1	TRBJ1-1
CASSLPLLAGGRSEFF	16	TRBV28	TRBJ2-1
CASSLSWQGAYNEQFF	16	TRBV27	TRBJ2-1
CASSIWDEQFF	11	TRBV12-3/TRBV12-4	TRBJ2-1
CASSSLYIEQFF	12	TRBV7-2	TRBJ2-1
CASNGRFYEQYF	12	TRBV5-1	TRBJ2-7
CASSSRYSNTGELFF	15	TRBV19	TRBJ2-2
CSARSSGSFEQYF	13	TRBV20-1	TRBJ2-7
CASSHRTENYEQYF	14	TRBV4-1	TRBJ2-7